This T cell receptor beta chain was identified in a study of cytomegalovirus exposure and HLA in healthy donors. The study, taken as a whole, reports: A later analysis by the authors found several of the most significant clusters apparently linked to common viral pathogens. Accounts indicate the classifier identified cytomegalovirus status with strong specificity and sensitivity.

It was with 60 Vbeta and 13 Jbeta primers that the PCR ran. The repertoire was sequenced with immunoSEQ multiplex PCR; TCRdb's copy has only in-frame clones and lacks some. This listing includes some 84,000 clones. This CDR3 spans 14 amino acids. Between the trimmed V and J ends, which lost 3 bases and 1 base, there was a span of 9 bases. The germline CDR1 and CDR2 sequences are SGHTA and FQGNSA. In the case of this clone: No antigen is known for it.

V is TRBV7-2 and J is TRBJ1-2; the D gene is possibly TRBD1 (5 bases). The clonotype was recovered from a man over 45 in good health and CMV-seronegative. Sample: PBMCs. As DNA, the CDR3 is TGTGCCAGCAGCTTGATGGGGGGTAACTATGGCTACACCTTC. Protein product: CASSLMGGNYGYTF.